Below are 11 T cell receptor beta chains sequenced from a single sample in a study of blood T cells in healthy people across ages (dated by TCRdb to between 2014 and 2017). Libraries were built with 5' RACE. Sequencing was performed on an Illumina HiSeq 2500. The second PCR ran for about 6 to 12 cycles and used a J-beta primer mix along with a sample-barcoded 5' primer. TCRdb trimmed public reads at Q25 via fastp, called clones via MiXCR and kept in-frame beta chains. Under each unique CDR3 protein, matching rows form one entry showing the most common genes and DNA. Across this sample there are approximately 800,000 distinct CDR3 sequences, with about half seen only once. Less than 20% of the sample goes to the ten largest clones. The sequencing input was blood. These receptors were obtained from a man older than 75 in good health.

This chain links TRBV5-5 with TRBJ2-1; 13 bases line up with TRBD2. The V segment lost 3 bases and the J segment 4 bases; nucleotides outside the gene matches: 4. The CDR3 loop spans 16 amino acids. Germline CDR1 is SGHKS and CDR2 is YYEKEE (reference sequence). The CDR3 nucleotides are TGTGCCAGCAGCTGGACTAGCGGGAGAGGGTACAATGAGCAGTTCTTC. This sequence encodes CASSWTSGRGYNEQFF.

Only one count was recorded for this clonotype. The genes are TRBV6-5 and TRBJ2-5; D perhaps matches TRBD2 (5 bases). CDR1 and CDR2 (germline): MNHEY, SVGAGI. V gave up 5 bases and J gave up 5 bases, with 12 bases separating them. This CDR3 has 13 amino acids. CDR3 sequence: CASSVLVSETQYF. The CDR3 coding sequence is TGTGCCAGCAGTGTACTAGTTTCTGAGACCCAGTACTTC.

The CDR3 coding sequence is TGCAGCGCCGAGGGGACAGGGCGATTCGATGGCTACACCTTC. This gives the protein CSAEGTGRFDGYTF. This sequence joins TRBV29-1 and TRBJ1-2; TRBD1 matches at 9 bases. CDR1 and CDR2 (germline): SQVTM, ANQGSEA. J lost 6 bases, V lost 7 bases, and 12 bases had no gene match. The CDR3 loop spans 14 amino acids.

This chain links TRBV30 with TRBJ2-1; D is uncertain. The CDR3 runs to 14 residues. V lost 7 bases, J lost 10 bases, and 23 bases lay in between. CDR1 and CDR2 (germline): GTSNPN, SVGIG (reference sequence). The CDR3 is CASEWGDMGYEQFF. The CDR3 nucleotides are TGTGCCTCCGAATGGGGTGACATGGGATACGAGCAGTTCTTC.

The V gene is TRBV7-2, the J gene TRBJ1-2, with TRBD1 as a possible D gene (5 bases). Looked up from germline, CDR1 is SGHTA and CDR2 is FQGNSA. The CDR3 runs 15 residues. Trimming pared 1 base from V and 2 bases from J, leaving 11 bases between. The CDR3 nucleotides are TGTGCCAGCAGCTTAGTTGGGGGTGTAAACTATGGCTACACCTTC. Its protein is CASSLVGGVNYGYTF.

V is TRBV5-1 and J is TRBJ2-1, with 9 bases lining up with TRBD1. The CDR3 covers 14 residues. Germline V gives CDR1 SGHRS, CDR2 YFSETQ. Trimming at V came to 5 bases and at J to 9 bases, leaving 9 bases not matched to a gene. The CDR3 spells CASRPRDRAVEQFF. The CDR3 DNA reads as TGCGCCAGCAGGCCTCGGGACAGGGCGGTTGAGCAGTTCTTC.

The V call is TRBV4-3, the J call TRBJ2-2; TRBD2 matches at 9 bases. The germline V gene encodes CDR1 LGHNA and CDR2 YSLEER. Trimming cost V 3 bases and J 1 base; bases outside gene matches: 6. This CDR3 is 17 amino acids long. In nucleotides, the CDR3 is TGCGCCAGCAGCCAGGATCCGACTAGCGGGAACACCGGGGAGCTGTTTTTT. Translating it yields CASSQDPTSGNTGELFF.

In regard to this clonotype: A read error may explain this, as a much larger clone is one base away. The chain is built from TRBV7-2 and TRBJ2-1; D is possibly TRBD1 or TRBD2 (6 bases each). CDR3 length: 17 residues. Germline values: CDR1 SGHTA, CDR2 FQGNSA. Here the CDR3 DNA reads TGTGCCAGCAGCTTAGAGGGGGACTGGACCTCTTACAATAAGCAGTTCTTC. Its translation: CASSLEGDWTSYNKQFF.

The rearrangement links TRBV11-1 to TRBJ2-1; no definite D call. Trimming pared 1 base from V and 13 bases from J, leaving 20 bases between. Per the germline V gene, CDR1 is SGHAT and CDR2 is FQDESV (reference sequence). The CDR3 runs 15 residues. The CDR3 sequence is CASSLVAVRLGSQFF. The CDR3 DNA sequence: TGTGCCAGCAGCTTAGTGGCCGTACGGCTTGGTAGCCAGTTCTTC.

The chain joins TRBV27 to TRBJ1-2, with TRBD1 as a possible D gene (5 bases). This CDR3 is built from 14 residues. The germline CDR1 and CDR2 sequences are MNHEY and SMNVEV (reference sequence). Trimming cost V 2 bases and J 7 bases, with 14 bases left between them. The CDR3 here is CASSLSRVSGGYTF. As DNA, the CDR3 is TGTGCCAGCAGTTTAAGCAGGGTGTCGGGTGGCTACACCTTC.

Worth noting for this clonotype: Compared with germline, one end of the junction differs, possibly owing to a read error. The rearrangement uses TRBV5-1 and TRBJ2-7; D may be TRBD2 (6 bases). This CDR3 contains 15 residues. Germline CDR1 SGHRS, CDR2 YFSETQ. The CDR3 DNA is TGCACCAGCAGCATCTCCGGGACTGTCTCCTACGAGCAGTACTTC. It yields the protein CTSSISGTVSYEQYF.